This TCR beta chain was documented in a study of blood T cell repertoires in COVID-19 (dated by TCRdb to about 2020). About the full investigation: Collaborator samples came from the United States, Italy and Spain and covered acute and convalescent phases of COVID-19. Nearly every sample came with metadata listing a de-identified subject ID, COVID-19 status, age in years and sex. Where HLA class I and class II types were available, the types were taken from metadata supplied by the sample provider, not from assay-based typing. Subjects who had been exposed to COVID-19, were actively infected with it, or had recovered from it provided the deeply sampled blood TCRbeta repertoires that made up the dataset. The material from the prospective study consisted of cDNA or gDNA derived from T cells, B-cell-depleted T cells, or PBMCs. The samples were drawn from the first 160 participants of the ongoing ImmuneRACE study and from 950 to 1,500 subjects provided by 6 global collaborators. The repertoires were made available in a free public database intended to serve as a resource for research on the immune response to SARS-CoV-2. Study-wide findings and limitations: The quantity of clinical and demographic metadata differed by source and by participant and was supplied without curation.

In regard to this clone: Its recognized antigen is unknown. No quality values exist for individual bases; no much larger clone is one base distant.

TCRbeta CDR3 regions were amplified from genomic DNA using the immunoSEQ Assay, a bias-controlled multiplex PCR. Regarding the original processing steps: The number of nucleated cells in each sample was estimated by amplification of reference gene primers within the assay. Sequence reads were collapsed and filtered to measure the absolute abundance of every unique TCRbeta CDR3 rearrangement. For each sample, productive Simpson clonality was calculated as the square root of Simpson's diversity index over productive rearrangements. Drawn from immuneACCESS, this table holds only the in-frame rearrangements with V and J called that TCRdb kept. Clones are partly lost; checked studies trace under half to an unresolved V gene and leave the rest unexplained. For V, J and clone size, that table is used; D and trimming come from the DNA. The sample yields more than 200,000 clones; approximately 90% were counted once. The ten largest make up 1.5% to 2% of the sample.

The CDR3 goes from the cysteine to the phenylalanine over 12 residues. Just the 36-base CDR3 DNA is kept, in frame starting at base 1. V loses 1 base, J loses 5 bases, and the germline ends lie 4 bases apart. The germline V gene yields SGHTS for CDR1 and YDEGEE for CDR2. In the prospective study, participants were roughly 18 to 90 years old, resided in around 25 geographic areas of the United States, and were enrolled through a virtual design. To assign participants to cohorts, the prospective study relied on clinical history that participants themselves reported in a screening survey and a study questionnaire. Recovered participants in ImmuneRACE Cohort 3 were defined by two consecutive negative NP/OP PCR tests, clearance by a healthcare professional, or resolution of symptoms. In the prospective study, whole blood, serum and a nasopharyngeal or oropharyngeal swab were collected from each participant by mobile phlebotomists. Participants in the prospective study had the option to provide additional blood draws and questionnaires over a roughly two-month period. Before DNA extraction, prospective study blood samples were shipped either frozen or at room temperature.

Sequencing was done on a sample of PBMCs or T cells enriched from blood (not recorded which). The V gene is TRBV5-8 and the J gene is TRBJ1-5; the D gene lacks a confident call. This clonotype was obtained from a man between 35 and 55 years old who had recovered from COVID-19. The CDR3 region reads CASSLRDQPQHF. In nucleotide form, the sequence is TGTGCCAGCAGCTTGAGAGATCAGCCCCAGCATTTT.